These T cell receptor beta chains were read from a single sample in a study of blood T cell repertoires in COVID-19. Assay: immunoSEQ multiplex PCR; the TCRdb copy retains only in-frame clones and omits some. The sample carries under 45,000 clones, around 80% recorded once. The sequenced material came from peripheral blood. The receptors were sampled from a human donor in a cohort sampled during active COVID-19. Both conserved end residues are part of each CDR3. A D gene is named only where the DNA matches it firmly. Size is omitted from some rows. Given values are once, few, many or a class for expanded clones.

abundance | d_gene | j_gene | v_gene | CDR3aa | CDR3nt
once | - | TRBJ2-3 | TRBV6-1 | CASSEALQSTDTQYF | TGTGCCAGCAGTGAAGCGCTCCAGAGCACAGATACGCAGTATTTT
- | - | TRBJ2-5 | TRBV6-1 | CASSEVDQGSSQYF | TGTGCCAGCAGTGAAGTGGACCAGGGTTCGTCCCAGTACTTC
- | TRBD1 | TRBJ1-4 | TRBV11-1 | CASSPGQATNEKLFF | TGTGCCAGCAGCCCAGGACAGGCAACTAATGAAAAACTGTTTTTT
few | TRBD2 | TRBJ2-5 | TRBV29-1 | CSVEDRVRGLQETQYF | TGCAGCGTTGAAGATCGGGTGCGGGGGTTACAAGAGACCCAGTACTTC
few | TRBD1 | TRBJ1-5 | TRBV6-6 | CASSLQGSGNQPQHF | TGTGCCAGCAGCTTACAGGGGTCGGGCAATCAGCCCCAGCATTTT
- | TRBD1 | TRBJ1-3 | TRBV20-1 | CSASGTGLRNTIYF | TGCAGTGCTAGTGGGACAGGACTAAGAAACACCATATATTTT
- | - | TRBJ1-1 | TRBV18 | CASSLQTGRLNTEAFF | TGTGCCAGCTCACTACAGACAGGCCGATTGAACACTGAAGCTTTCTTT
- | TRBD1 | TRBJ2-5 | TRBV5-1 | CASSDGGQTKETQYF | TGCGCCAGCAGCGATGGGGGACAGACCAAAGAGACCCAGTACTTC
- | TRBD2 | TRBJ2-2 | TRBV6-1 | CASSVAGGLSGELFF | TGTGCCAGCAGTGTAGCGGGGGGGCTGTCCGGGGAGCTGTTTTTT
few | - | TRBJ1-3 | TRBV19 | CASEEGRGNTIYF | TGTGCCAGTGAGGAGGGGAGGGGAAACACCATATATTTT
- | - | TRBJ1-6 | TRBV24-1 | CATAWGGDSPLHF | TGTGCCACCGCCTGGGGAGGAGATTCACCCCTCCACTTT
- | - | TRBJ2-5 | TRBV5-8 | CASSLSDWRETQYF | TGTGCCAGCAGCTTATCGGACTGGAGAGAGACCCAGTACTTC
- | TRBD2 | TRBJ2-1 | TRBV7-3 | CASSATSGGFNEQFF | TGTGCCAGCAGCGCAACTAGCGGGGGGTTCAATGAGCAGTTCTTC
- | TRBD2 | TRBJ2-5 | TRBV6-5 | CASIRGGGLGETQYF | TGTGCCAGCATTAGGGGCGGGGGGTTAGGAGAGACCCAGTACTTC
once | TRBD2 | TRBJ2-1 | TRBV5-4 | CASSGGVGRNEQFF | TGTGCCAGCAGCGGGGGGGTCGGGAGGAATGAGCAGTTCTTC
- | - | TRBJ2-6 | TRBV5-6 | CASSYYSGANVLTF | TGTGCCAGCAGCTACTACTCTGGGGCCAACGTCCTGACTTTC
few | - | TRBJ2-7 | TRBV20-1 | CSASRVYEQYF | TGCAGTGCTAGCAGGGTCTACGAGCAGTACTTC
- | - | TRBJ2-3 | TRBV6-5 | CASTAQGRSTDTQYF | TGTGCCAGCACGGCGCAGGGAAGGTCGACAGATACGCAGTATTTT
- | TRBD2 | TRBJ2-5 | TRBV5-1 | CASSHGTSGTQETQYF | TGCGCCAGCAGCCATGGGACTAGCGGTACTCAAGAGACCCAGTACTTC
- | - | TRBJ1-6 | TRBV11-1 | CASSAHRTENSPLHF | TGTGCCAGCAGCGCCCACCGGACAGAAAATTCACCCCTCCACTTT
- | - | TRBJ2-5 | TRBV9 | CASSVDEVPPQETQYF | TGTGCCAGCAGCGTGGATGAGGTACCCCCCCAAGAGACCCAGTACTTC
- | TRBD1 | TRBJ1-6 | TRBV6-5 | CASSYETGANSPLHF | TGTGCCAGCAGTTACGAGACAGGGGCTAATTCACCCCTCCACTTT
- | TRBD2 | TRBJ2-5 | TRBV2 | CASNPGTSGGGETQYF | TGTGCCAGCAATCCCGGGACTAGCGGGGGAGGGGAGACCCAGTACTTC
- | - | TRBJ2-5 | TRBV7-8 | CASSLAFSGSVRTQYF | TGTGCCAGCAGCTTAGCTTTTTCAGGGTCGGTGCGGACCCAGTACTTC
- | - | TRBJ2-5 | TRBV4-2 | CASSQDPAMPGETQYF | TGTGCCAGCAGCCAAGATCCTGCTATGCCCGGAGAGACCCAGTACTTC
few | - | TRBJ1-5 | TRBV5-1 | CASSLEGVQPQHF | TGCGCCAGCAGCTTGGAGGGGGTGCAGCCCCAGCATTTT
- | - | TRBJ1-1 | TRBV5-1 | CASSTGGGRTEAFF | TGCGCCAGCAGCACGGGCGGGGGGCGTACTGAAGCTTTCTTT
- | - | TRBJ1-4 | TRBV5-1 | CASSWTGVREKLFF | TGCGCCAGCAGCTGGACGGGGGTTCGGGAAAAACTGTTTTTT
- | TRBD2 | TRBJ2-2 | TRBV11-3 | CASSLGGDGELFF | TGTGCCAGCAGCTTGGGGGGGGACGGGGAGCTGTTTTTT
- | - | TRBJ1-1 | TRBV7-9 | CASSSTPGNEAFF | TGTGCCAGCAGCTCTACTCCGGGTAATGAAGCTTTCTTT
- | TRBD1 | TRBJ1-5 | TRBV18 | CASSPEGQSNQPQHF | TGTGCCAGCTCACCCGAGGGACAGAGCAATCAGCCCCAGCATTTT
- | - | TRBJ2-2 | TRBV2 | CASSADASVAGELFF | TGTGCCAGCAGTGCTGACGCTAGCGTGGCCGGGGAGCTGTTTTTT
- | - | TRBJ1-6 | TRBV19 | CASSFSGEGSPLHF | TGTGCCAGTAGTTTTTCCGGGGAGGGCTCACCCCTCCACTTT
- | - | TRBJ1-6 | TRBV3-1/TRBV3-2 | CASSPPGRGYNSPLHF | TGTGCCAGCAGCCCCCCTGGGAGGGGATATAATTCACCCCTCCACTTT
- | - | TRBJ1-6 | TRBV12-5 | CASGLEPNSPLHF | TGTGCTAGTGGTTTGGAGCCGAATTCACCCCTCCACTTT
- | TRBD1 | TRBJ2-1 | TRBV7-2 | CASSKQGAAYNEQFF | TGTGCCAGCAGCAAACAGGGGGCAGCCTACAATGAGCAGTTCTTC
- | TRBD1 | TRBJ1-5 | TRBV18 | CASSPGTGIYQPQHF | TGTGCCAGCTCACCGGGGACAGGGATTTATCAGCCCCAGCATTTT
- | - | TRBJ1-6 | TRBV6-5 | CASSYYTSSKNSPLHF | TGTGCCAGCAGTTACTACACTAGTAGTAAAAATTCACCCCTCCACTTT
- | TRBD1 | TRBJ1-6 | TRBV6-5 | CASTRGQSYNSPLHF | TGTGCCAGCACAAGGGGGCAGTCCTATAATTCACCCCTCCACTTT
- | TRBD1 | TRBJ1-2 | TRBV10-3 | CAISESSGGYGYTF | TGTGCCATCAGTGAGTCGTCAGGGGGCTATGGCTACACCTTC
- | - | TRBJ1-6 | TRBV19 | CASSGEGQGNNSPLHF | TGTGCCAGTAGCGGGGAGGGGCAGGGCAATAATTCACCCCTCCACTTT
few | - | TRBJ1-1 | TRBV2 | CASKRLRDTEAFF | TGTGCCAGCAAGCGATTGAGGGACACTGAAGCTTTCTTT
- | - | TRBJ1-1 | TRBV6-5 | CASTRENTEAFF | TGTGCCAGCACCAGGGAGAACACTGAAGCTTTCTTT
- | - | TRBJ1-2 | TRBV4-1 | CASSQGFIRGPYGYTF | TGCGCCAGCAGCCAAGGTTTTATCAGAGGGCCCTATGGCTACACCTTC
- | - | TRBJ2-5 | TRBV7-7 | CASSLGTGGRETQYF | TGTGCTAGCAGCTTAGGGACCGGCGGGCGAGAGACCCAGTACTTC
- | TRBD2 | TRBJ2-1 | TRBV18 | CASSPPASGGGNNEQFF | TGTGCCAGCTCACCACCGGCTAGCGGGGGAGGAAACAATGAGCAGTTCTTC
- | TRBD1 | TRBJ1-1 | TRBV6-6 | CASSWQQGGSTEAFF | TGTGCCAGCAGTTGGCAACAGGGGGGGAGCACTGAAGCTTTCTTT
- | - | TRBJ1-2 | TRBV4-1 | CASSSTGSGYTF | TGCGCCAGCAGCTCTACAGGGTCCGGCTACACCTTC
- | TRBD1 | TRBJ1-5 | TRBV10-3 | CAISGDRVVDQPQHF | TGTGCCATCAGTGGAGACAGGGTTGTCGATCAGCCCCAGCATTTT
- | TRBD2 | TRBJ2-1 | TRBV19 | CASSIIQTSGGVDEQFF | TGTGCCAGTAGTATTATTCAGACTAGCGGGGGGGTGGATGAGCAGTTCTTC
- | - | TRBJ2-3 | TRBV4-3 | CASSPRAIADTQYF | TGCGCCAGCAGCCCAAGAGCCATTGCGGATACGCAGTATTTT
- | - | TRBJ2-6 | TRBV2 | CASTLTRSSGANVLTF | TGTGCCAGCACTCTCACAAGGAGCTCTGGGGCCAACGTCCTGACTTTC
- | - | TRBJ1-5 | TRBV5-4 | CASRFGSYSSNQPQHF | TGTGCCAGCAGATTTGGCAGTTATTCTAGCAATCAGCCCCAGCATTTT
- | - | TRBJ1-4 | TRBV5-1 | CASSPGGRKNEKLFF | TGCGCCAGCAGCCCCGGAGGACGGAAGAATGAAAAACTGTTTTTT